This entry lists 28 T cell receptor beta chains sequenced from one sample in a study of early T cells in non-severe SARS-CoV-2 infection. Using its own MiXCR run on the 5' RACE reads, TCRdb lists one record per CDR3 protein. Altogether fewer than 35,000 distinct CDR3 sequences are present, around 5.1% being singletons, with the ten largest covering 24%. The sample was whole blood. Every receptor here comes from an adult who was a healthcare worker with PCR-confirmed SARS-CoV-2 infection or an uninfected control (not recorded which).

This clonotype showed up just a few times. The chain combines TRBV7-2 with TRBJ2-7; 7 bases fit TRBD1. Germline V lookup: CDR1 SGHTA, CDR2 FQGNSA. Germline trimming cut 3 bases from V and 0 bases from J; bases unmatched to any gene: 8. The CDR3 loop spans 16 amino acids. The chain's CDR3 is CASSFGTAFSSYEQYF. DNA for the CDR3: TGTGCCAGCAGCTTCGGGACAGCGTTTAGCTCCTACGAGCAGTACTTC.

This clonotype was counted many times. CDR3 protein: CSASPTTGYTF. The DNA for the CDR3 is TGCAGTGCTTCTCCTACAACTGGCTACACCTTC. V gene TRBV20-1 combines with J gene TRBJ1-2; D not resolved. Trimming took off 5 bases at V and 7 bases at J, with 11 bases between the two ends. From germline, CDR1 is DFQATT and CDR2 SNEGSKA (reference sequence). This CDR3 comprises 11 residues.

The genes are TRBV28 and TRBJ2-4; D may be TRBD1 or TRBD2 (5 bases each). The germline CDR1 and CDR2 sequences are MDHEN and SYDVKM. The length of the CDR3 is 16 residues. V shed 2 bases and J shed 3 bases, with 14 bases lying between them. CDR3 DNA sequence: TGTGCCAGCAGTTTAAGTGTGTGGGGGAGCAAAAACATTCAGTACTTC. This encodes CASSLSVWGSKNIQYF. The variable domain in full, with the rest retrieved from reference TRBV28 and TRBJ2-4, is DVKVTQSSRYLVKRTGEKVFLECVQDMDHENMFWYRQDPGLGLRLIYFSYDVKMKEKGDIPEGYSVSREKKERFSLILESASTNQTSMYLCASSLSVWGSKNIQYFGAGTRLSVL.

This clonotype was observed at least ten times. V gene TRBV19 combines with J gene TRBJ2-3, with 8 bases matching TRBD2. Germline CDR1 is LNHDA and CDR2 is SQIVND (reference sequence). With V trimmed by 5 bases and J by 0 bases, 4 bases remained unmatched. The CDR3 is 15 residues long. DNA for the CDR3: TGTGCCAGTAGTGGACGGGGGGGGAGCACAGATACGCAGTATTTT. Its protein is CASSGRGGSTDTQYF. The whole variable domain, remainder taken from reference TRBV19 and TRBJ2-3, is DGGITQSPKYLFRKEGQNVTLSCEQNLNHDAMYWYRQDPGQGLRLIYYSQIVNDFQKGDIAEGYSVSREKKESFPLTVTSAQKNPTAFYLCASSGRGGSTDTQYFGPGTRLTVL.

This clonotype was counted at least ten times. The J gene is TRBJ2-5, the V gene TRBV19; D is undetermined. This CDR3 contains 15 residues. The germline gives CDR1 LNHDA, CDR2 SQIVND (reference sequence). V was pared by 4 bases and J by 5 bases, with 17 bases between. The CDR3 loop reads CASSTGGREWETQYF. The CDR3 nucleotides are TGTGCCAGTAGTACAGGTGGTCGTGAGTGGGAGACCCAGTACTTC.

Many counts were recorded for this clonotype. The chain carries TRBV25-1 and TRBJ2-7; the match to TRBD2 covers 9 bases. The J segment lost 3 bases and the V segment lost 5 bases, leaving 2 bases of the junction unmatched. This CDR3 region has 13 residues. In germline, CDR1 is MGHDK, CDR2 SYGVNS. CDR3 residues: CASSRAGGYEQYF. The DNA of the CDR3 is TGTGCCAGCAGTCGAGCGGGAGGCTACGAGCAGTACTTC.

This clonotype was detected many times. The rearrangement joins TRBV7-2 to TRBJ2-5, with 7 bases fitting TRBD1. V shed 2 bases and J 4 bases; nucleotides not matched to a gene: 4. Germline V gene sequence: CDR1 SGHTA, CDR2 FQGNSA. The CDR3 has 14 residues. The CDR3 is CASSLSAGGETQYF. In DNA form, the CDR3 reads TGTGCCAGCAGCTTATCTGCAGGGGGAGAGACCCAGTACTTC.

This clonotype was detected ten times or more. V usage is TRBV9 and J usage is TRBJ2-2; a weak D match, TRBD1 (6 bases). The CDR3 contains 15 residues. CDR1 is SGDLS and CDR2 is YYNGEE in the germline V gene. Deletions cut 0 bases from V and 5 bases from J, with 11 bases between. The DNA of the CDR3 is TGTGCCAGCAGCGTAGTTACAGGGAAGACCGGGGAGCTGTTTTTT. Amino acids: CASSVVTGKTGELFF.

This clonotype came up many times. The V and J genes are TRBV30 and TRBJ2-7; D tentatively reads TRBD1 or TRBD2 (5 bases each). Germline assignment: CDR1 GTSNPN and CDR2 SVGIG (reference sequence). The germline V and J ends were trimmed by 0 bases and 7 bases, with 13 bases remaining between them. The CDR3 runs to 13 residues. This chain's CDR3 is CAWSVSFWGEQYF. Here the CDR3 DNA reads TGTGCCTGGAGTGTTAGCTTTTGGGGGGAGCAGTACTTC.

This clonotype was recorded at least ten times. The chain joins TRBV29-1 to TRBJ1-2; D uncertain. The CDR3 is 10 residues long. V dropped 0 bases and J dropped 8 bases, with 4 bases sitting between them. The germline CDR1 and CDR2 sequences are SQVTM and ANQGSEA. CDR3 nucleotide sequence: TGCAGCGTTGAAGATAGGGGCTACACCTTC. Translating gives CSVEDRGYTF.

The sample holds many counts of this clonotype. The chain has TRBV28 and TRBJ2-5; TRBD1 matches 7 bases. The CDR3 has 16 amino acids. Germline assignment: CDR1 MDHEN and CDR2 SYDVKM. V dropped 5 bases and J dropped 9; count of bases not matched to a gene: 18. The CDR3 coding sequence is TGTGCCAGCAGTCTATATCACCAGGGGGTGTCTAAGGCCCAGTACTTC. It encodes CASSLYHQGVSKAQYF.

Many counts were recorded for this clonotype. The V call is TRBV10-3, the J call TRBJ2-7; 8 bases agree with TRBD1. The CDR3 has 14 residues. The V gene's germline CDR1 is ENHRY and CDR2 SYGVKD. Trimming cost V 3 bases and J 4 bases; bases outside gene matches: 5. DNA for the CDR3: TGTGCCATCAGTGAAAAGACAGGGGCTTACGAGCAGTACTTC. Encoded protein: CAISEKTGAYEQYF.

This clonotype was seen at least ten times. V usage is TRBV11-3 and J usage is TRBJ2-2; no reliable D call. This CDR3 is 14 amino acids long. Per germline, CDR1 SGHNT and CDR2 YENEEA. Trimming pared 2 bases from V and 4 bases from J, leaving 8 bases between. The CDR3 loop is CASSLYQITGELFF. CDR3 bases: TGTGCCAGCAGCTTATATCAGATCACCGGGGAGCTGTTTTTT.

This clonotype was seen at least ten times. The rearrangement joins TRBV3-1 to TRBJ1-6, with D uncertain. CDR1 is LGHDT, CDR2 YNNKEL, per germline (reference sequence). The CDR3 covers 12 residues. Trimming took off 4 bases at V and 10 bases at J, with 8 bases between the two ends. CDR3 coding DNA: TGTGCCAGCAGCCCCTTGGGCTCACCCCTCCACTTT. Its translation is CASSPLGSPLHF.

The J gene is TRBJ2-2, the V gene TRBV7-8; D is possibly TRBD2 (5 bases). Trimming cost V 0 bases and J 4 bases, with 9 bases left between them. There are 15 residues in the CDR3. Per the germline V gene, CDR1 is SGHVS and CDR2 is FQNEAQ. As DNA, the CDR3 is TGTGCCAGCAGCTTAGCCCAGCGGTCCACCGGGGAGCTGTTTTTT. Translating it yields CASSLAQRSTGELFF.

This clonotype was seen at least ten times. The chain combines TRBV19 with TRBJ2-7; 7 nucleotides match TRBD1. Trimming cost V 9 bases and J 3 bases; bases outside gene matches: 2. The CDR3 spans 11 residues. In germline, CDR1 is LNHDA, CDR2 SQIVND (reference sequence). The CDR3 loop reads CASGQVYEQYF. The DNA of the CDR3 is TGTGCCAGCGGACAGGTCTACGAGCAGTACTTC.

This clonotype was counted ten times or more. CDR3 sequence: CAISESAGFAKNIQYF. The CDR3 nucleotides are TGTGCCATCAGTGAGTCCGCAGGGTTTGCCAAAAACATTCAGTACTTC. V gene TRBV10-3 combines with J gene TRBJ2-4; D might be TRBD1 (5 bases). V lost 0 bases and J 1 base, leaving 10 bases between the germline ends. There are 16 residues in the CDR3. Germline V gene lookup returns CDR1 ENHRY and CDR2 SYGVKD.

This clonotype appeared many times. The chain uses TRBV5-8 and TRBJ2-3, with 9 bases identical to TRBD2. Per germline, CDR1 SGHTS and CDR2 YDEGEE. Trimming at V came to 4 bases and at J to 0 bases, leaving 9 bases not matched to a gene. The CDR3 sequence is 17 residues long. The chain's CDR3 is CASSKSGGPGSTDTQYF. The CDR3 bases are TGTGCCAGCAGCAAGAGCGGGGGGCCCGGTAGCACAGATACGCAGTATTTT.

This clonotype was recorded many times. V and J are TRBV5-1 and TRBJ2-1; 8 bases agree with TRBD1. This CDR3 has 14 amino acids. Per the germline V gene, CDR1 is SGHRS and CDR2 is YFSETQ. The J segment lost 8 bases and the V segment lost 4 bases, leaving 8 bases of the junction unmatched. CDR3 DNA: TGCGCCAGCAGCATGATGGACAGGGAGGATGAGCAGTTCTTC. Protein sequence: CASSMMDREDEQFF.

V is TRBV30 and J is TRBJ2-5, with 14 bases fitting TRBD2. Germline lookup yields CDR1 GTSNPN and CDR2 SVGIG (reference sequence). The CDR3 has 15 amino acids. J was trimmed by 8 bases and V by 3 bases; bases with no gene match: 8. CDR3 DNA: TGTGCCTGGAGCCCGGGACTAGCGGGGGACTCAACCCAGTACTTC. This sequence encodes CAWSPGLAGDSTQYF.

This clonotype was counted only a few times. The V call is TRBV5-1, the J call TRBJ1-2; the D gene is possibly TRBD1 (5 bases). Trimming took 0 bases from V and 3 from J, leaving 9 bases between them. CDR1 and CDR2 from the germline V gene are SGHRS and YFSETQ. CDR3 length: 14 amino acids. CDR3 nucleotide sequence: TGCGCCAGCAGCTTGGAGACAGCCGACTATGGCTACACCTTC. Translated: CASSLETADYGYTF.

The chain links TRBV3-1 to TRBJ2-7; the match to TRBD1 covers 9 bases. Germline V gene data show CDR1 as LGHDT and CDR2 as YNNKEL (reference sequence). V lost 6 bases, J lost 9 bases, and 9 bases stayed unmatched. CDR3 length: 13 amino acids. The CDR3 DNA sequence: TGTGCCAGCAGTCTTCTGGGACAGGGCGCGCAGTACTTC. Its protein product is CASSLLGQGAQYF.

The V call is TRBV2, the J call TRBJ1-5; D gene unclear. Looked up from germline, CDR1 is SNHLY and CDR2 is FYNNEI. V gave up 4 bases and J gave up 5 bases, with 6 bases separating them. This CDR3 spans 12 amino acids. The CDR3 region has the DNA TGTGCCAGCAGTGTCGATGATCAGCCCCAGCATTTT. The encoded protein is CASSVDDQPQHF.

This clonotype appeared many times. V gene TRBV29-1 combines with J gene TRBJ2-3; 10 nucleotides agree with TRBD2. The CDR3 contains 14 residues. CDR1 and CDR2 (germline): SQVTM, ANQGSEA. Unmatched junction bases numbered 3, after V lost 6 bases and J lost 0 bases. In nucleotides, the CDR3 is TGCAGCGTGGGACTAGCGTCTAGCACAGATACGCAGTATTTT. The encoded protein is CSVGLASSTDTQYF.

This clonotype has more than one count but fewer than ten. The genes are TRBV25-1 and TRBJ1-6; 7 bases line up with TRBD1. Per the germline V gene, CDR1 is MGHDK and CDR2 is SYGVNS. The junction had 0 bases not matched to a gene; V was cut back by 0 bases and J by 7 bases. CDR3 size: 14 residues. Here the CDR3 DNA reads TGTGCCAGCAGTGAATACAGGGGGAATTCACCCCTCCACTTT. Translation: CASSEYRGNSPLHF.

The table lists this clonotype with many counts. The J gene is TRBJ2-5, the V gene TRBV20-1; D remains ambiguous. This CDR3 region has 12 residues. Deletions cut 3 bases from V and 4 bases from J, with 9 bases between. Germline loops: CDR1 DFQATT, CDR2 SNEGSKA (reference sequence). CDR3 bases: TGCAGTGCTAGTCCAGCGATAGAGACCCAGTACTTC. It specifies CSASPAIETQYF.

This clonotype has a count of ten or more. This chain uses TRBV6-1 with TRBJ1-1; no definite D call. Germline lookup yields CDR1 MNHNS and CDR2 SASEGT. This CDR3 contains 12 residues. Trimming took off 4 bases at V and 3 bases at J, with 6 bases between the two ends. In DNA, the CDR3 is TGTGCCAGCAGTGCCCAGTACACTGAAGCTTTCTTT. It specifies CASSAQYTEAFF.

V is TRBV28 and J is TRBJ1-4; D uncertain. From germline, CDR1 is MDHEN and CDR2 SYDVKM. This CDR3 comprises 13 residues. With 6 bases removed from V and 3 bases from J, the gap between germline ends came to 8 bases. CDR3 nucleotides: TGTGCCAGCAGACCTCCGGCTAATGAAAAACTGTTTTTT. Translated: CASRPPANEKLFF.